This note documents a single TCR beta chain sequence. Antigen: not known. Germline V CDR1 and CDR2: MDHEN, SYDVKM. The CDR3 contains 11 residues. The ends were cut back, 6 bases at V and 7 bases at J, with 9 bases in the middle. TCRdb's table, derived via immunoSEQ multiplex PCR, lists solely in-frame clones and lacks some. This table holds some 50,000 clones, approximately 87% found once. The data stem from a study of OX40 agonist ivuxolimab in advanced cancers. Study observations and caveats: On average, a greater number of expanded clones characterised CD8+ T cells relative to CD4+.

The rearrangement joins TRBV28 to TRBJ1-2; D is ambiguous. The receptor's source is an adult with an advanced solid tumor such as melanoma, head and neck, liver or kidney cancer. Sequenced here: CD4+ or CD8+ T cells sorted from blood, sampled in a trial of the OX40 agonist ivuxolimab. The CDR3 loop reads CASREGAGYTF. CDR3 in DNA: TGTGCCAGCAGGGAGGGTGCTGGCTACACCTTC.